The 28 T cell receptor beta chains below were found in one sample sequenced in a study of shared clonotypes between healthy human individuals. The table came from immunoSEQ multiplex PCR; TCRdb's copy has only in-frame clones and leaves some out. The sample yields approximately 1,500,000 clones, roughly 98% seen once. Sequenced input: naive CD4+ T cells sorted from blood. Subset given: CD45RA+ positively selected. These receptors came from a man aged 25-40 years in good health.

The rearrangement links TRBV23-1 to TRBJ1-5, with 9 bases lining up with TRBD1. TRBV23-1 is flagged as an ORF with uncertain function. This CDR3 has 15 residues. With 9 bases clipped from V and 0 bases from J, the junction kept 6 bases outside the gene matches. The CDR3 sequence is CARQGASYSNQPQHF. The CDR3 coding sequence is TGCGCCAGACAGGGGGCGTCCTATAGCAATCAGCCCCAGCATTTT.

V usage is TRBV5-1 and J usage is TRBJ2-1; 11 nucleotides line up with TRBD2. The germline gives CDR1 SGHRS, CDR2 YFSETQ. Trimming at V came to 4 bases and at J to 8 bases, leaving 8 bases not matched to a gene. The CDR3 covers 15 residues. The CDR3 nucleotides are TGCGCCAGCAGCCAAGGACTAGCGGGTTCCGATGAGCAGTTCTTC. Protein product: CASSQGLAGSDEQFF. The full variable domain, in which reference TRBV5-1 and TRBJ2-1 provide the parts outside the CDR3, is KAGVTQTPRYLIKTRGQQVTLSCSPISGHRSVSWYQQTPGQGLQFLFEYFSETQRNKGNFPGRFSGRQFSNSRSEMNVSTLELGDSALYLCASSQGLAGSDEQFFGPGTRLTVL.

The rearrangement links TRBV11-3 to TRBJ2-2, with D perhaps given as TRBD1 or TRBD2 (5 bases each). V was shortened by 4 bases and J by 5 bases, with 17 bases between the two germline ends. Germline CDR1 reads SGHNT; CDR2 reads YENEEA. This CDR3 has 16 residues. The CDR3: CASSSSGTAGTGELFF. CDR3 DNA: TGTGCCAGCAGCTCCTCAGGGACGGCCGGGACCGGGGAGCTGTTTTTT.

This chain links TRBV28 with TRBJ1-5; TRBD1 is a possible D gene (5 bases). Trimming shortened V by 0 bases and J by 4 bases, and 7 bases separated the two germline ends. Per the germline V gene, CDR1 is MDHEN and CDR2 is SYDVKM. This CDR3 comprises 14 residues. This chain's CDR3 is CASSLWGQNQPQHF. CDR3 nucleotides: TGTGCCAGCAGTTTATGGGGGCAGAATCAGCCCCAGCATTTT.

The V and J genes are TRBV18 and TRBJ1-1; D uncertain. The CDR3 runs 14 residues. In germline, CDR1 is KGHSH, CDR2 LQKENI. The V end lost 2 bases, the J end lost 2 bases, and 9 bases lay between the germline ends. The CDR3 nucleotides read TGTGCCAGCTCACCAGGTGAAGCTAACACTGAAGCTTTCTTT. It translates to CASSPGEANTEAFF.

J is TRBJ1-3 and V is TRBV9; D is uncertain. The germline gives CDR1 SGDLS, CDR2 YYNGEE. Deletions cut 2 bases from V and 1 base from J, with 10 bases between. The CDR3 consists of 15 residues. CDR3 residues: CASSVFAASGNTIYF. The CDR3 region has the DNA TGTGCCAGCAGCGTGTTTGCGGCATCTGGAAACACCATATATTTT.

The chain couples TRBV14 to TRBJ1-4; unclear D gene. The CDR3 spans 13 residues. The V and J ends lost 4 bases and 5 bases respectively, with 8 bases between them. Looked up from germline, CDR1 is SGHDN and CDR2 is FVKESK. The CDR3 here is CASSPQFNEKLFF. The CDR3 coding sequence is TGTGCCAGCAGCCCCCAATTCAATGAAAAACTGTTTTTT.

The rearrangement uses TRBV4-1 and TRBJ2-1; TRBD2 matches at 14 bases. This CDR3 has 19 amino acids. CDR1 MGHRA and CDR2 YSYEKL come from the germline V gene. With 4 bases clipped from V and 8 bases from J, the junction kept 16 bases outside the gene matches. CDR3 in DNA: TGCGCCAGCAGCCGGTCCGGGACTAGCGGGAGATTGAAGGTGGATGAGCAGTTCTTC. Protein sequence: CASSRSGTSGRLKVDEQFF.

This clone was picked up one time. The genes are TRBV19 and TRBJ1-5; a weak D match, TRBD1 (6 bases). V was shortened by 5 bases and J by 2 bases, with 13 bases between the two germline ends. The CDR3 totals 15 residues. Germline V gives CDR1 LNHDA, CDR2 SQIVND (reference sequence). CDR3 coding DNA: TGTGCCAGTAGTTTACAGGGAGGCGGCAATCAGCCCCAGCATTTT. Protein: CASSLQGGGNQPQHF.

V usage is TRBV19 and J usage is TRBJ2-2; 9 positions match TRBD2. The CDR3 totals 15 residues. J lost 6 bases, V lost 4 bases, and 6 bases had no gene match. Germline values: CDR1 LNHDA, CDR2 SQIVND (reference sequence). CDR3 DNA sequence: TGTGCCAGTAGTAAGACTAGCGGAGGGGCCGGGGAGCTGTTTTTT. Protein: CASSKTSGGAGELFF.

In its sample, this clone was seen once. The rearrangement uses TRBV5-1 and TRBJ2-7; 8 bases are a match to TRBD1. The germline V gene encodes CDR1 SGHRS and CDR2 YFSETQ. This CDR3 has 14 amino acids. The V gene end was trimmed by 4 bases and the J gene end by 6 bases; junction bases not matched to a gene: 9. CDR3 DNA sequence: TGCGCCAGCAGCACCCAGGGGGCGAATCGCGAGCAGTACTTC. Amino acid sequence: CASSTQGANREQYF.

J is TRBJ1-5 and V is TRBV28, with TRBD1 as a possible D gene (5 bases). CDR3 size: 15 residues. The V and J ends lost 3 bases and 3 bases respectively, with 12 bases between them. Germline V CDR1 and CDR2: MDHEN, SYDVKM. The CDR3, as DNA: TGTGCCAGCAGTTTTGGTCAGGGAAACAATCAGCCCCAGCATTTT. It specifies CASSFGQGNNQPQHF. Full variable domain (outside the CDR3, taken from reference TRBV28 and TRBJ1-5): DVKVTQSSRYLVKRTGEKVFLECVQDMDHENMFWYRQDPGLGLRLIYFSYDVKMKEKGDIPEGYSVSREKKERFSLILESASTNQTSMYLCASSFGQGNNQPQHFGDGTRLSIL.

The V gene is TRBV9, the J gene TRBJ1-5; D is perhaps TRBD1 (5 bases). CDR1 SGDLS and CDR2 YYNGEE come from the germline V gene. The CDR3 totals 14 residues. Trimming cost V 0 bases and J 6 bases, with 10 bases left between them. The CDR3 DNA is TGTGCCAGCAGCGTAGAGGCTGGGGCTCAGCCCCAGCATTTT. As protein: CASSVEAGAQPQHF.

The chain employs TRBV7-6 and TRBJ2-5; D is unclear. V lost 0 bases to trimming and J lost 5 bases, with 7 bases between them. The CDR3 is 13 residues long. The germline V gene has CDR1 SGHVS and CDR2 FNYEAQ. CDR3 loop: CASSLADAETQYF. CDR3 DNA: TGTGCCAGCAGCTTAGCGGACGCCGAGACCCAGTACTTC. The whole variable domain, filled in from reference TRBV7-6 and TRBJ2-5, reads GAGVSQSPRYKVTKRGQDVALRCDPISGHVSLYWYRQALGQGPEFLTYFNYEAQQDKSGLPNDRFSAERPEGSISTLTIQRTEQRDSAMYRCASSLADAETQYFGPGTRLLVL.

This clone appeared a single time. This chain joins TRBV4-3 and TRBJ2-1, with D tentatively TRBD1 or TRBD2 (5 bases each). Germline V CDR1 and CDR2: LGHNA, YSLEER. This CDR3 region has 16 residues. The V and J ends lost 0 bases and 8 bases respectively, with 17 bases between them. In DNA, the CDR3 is TGCGCCAGCAGCCAAGAAGTGGCGTGGGGGTCTTATGAGCAGTTCTTC. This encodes CASSQEVAWGSYEQFF.

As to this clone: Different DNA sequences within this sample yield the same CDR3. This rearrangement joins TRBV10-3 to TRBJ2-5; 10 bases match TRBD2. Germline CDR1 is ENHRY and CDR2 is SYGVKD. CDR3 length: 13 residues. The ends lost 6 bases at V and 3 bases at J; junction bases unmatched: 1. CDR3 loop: CAISLAGEETQYF. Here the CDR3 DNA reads TGTGCCATCAGCCTAGCGGGAGAAGAGACCCAGTACTTC.

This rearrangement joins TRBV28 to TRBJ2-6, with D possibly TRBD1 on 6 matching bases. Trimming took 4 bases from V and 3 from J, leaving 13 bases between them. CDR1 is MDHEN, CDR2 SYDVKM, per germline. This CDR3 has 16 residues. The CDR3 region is CASSSRYRDGANVLTF. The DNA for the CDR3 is TGTGCCAGCAGTTCCCGGTACAGGGATGGGGCCAACGTCCTGACTTTC.

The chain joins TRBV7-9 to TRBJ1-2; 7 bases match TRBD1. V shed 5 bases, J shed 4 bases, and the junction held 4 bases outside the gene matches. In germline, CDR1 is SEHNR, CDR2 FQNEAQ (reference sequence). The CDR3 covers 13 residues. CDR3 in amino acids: CASSPTGFYGYTF. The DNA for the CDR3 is TGTGCCAGCAGCCCGACAGGGTTCTATGGCTACACCTTC.

The CDR3 sequence: CASSRDRHNTDTQYF. DNA for the CDR3: TGTGCCAGCAGCCGGGACCGACACAACACAGATACGCAGTATTTT. The chain employs TRBV7-2 and TRBJ2-3; D tentatively reads TRBD1 or TRBD2 (5 bases each). CDR1 and CDR2 from the germline V gene are SGHTA and FQGNSA. Trimming took off 5 bases at V and 2 bases at J, with 14 bases between the two ends. This CDR3 comprises 15 residues.

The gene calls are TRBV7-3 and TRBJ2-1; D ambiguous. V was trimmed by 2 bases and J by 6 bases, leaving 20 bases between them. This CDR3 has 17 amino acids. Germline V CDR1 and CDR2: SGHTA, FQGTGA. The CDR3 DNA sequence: TGTGCCAGCAGCTTACCCGTCGTGTCGGGTGGGGTCAATGAGCAGTTCTTC. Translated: CASSLPVVSGGVNEQFF. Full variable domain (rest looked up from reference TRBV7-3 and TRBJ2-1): GAGVSQTPSNKVTEKGKYVELRCDPISGHTALYWYRQSLGQGPEFLIYFQGTGAADDSGLPNDRFFAVRPEGSVSTLKIQRTERGDSAVYLCASSLPVVSGGVNEQFFGPGTRLTVL.

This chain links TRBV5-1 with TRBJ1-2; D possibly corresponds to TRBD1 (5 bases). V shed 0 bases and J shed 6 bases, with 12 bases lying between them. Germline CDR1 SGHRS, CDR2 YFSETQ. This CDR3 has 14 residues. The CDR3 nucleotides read TGCGCCAGCAGCTTGGGAGGGCAGGGTGATGGCTACACCTTC. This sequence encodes CASSLGGQGDGYTF.

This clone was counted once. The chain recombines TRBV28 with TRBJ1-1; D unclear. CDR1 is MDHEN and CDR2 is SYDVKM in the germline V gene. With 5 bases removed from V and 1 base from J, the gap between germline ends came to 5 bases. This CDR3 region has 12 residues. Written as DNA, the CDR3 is TGTGCCAGCAGTCCTCGGAACACTGAAGCTTTCTTT. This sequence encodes CASSPRNTEAFF.

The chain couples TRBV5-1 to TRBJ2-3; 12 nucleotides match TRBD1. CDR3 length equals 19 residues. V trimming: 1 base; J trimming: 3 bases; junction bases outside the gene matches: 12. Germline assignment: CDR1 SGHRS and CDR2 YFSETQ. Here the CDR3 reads CASSLSPGTGGAGTDTQYF. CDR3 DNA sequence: TGCGCCAGCAGCTTGAGTCCCGGGACAGGGGGCGCGGGGACAGATACGCAGTATTTT.

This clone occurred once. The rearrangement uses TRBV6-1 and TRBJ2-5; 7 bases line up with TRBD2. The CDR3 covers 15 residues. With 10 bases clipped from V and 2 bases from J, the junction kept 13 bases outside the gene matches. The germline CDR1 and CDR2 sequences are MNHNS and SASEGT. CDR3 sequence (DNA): TGTGCCACCAAGAGGAGTAGCGGGCAGCAAGAGACCCAGTACTTC. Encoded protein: CATKRSSGQQETQYF.

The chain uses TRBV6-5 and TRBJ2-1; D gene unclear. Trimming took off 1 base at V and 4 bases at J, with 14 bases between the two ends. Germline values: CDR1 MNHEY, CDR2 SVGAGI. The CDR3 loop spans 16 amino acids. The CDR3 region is CASSYFRSVGYNEQFF. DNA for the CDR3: TGTGCCAGCAGTTACTTCAGGTCGGTAGGTTACAATGAGCAGTTCTTC.

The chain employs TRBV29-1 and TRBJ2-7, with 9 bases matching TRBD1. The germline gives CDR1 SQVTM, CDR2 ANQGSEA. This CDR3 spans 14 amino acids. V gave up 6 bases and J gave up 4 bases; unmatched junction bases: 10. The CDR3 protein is CSVAPGQGLYEQYF. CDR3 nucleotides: TGCAGCGTCGCCCCGGGACAGGGCCTTTACGAGCAGTACTTC.

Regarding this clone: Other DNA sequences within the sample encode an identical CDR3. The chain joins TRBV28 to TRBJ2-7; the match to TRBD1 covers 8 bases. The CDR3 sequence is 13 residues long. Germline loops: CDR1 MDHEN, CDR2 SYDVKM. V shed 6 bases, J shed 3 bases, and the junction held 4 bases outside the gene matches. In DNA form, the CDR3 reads TGTGCCAGCAGGGGGACAGGATACTACGAGCAGTACTTC. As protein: CASRGTGYYEQYF.

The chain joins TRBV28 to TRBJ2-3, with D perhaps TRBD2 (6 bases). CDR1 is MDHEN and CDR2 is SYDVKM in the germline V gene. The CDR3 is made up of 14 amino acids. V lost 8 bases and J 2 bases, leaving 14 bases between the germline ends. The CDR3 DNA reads TGTGCCAGCCGCGGAGGGTTCCCCACAGATACGCAGTATTTT. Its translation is CASRGGFPTDTQYF. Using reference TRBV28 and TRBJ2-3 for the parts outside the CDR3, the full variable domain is DVKVTQSSRYLVKRTGEKVFLECVQDMDHENMFWYRQDPGLGLRLIYFSYDVKMKEKGDIPEGYSVSREKKERFSLILESASTNQTSMYLCASRGGFPTDTQYFGPGTRLTVL.